Listed below are T cell receptor beta chains from one sample, sequenced in a study of yellow fever vaccine responses in identical twins. TCRdb used MiXCR to reprocess the RT-PCR reads, holding one entry per CDR3 protein. The table has some 700 distinct CDR3 sequences, more than 80% seen once; the top ten hold 15% to 20%. Here the sequenced sample was T cells from blood (PBMCs), unsorted or a sorted subset (not recorded which), taken before or after yellow fever vaccination (not recorded which). The receptors here all came from a female donor who received the yellow fever vaccine. The CDR3 runs from the conserved cysteine through the conserved F or W. D genes are given only for firm matches. Only part of the rows carry a size: once, few, many, or a class if the clone is expanded.

.	TRBD1	TRBV6-5	TRBJ1-5	TGTGCCAGCAGTTTGCTTCCGGGACAGCCCAATCAGCCCCAGCATTTT	CASSLLPGQPNQPQHF
.	.	TRBV12-3/TRBV12-4	TRBJ1-5	TGTGCCAGCAGACCGGACGGAGCAACGCCCCAGCATTTT	CASRPDGATPQHF
.	TRBD1	TRBV29-1	TRBJ2-7	TGCAGCGTACCCCTTATGGCAGGGGGCGAGCAGTACTTC	CSVPLMAGGEQYF
.	.	TRBV12-3/TRBV12-4	TRBJ2-6	TGTGCCAGCAGCTTCCGGGTTTCAGGGGCCAACGTCCTGACTTTC	CASSFRVSGANVLTF
.	TRBD2	TRBV11-1	TRBJ2-7	TGTGCCAGCTCGGGGACGGGAGGGGCCTACGAGCAGTACTTC	CASSGTGGAYEQYF
.	.	TRBV10-1	TRBJ1-1	TGCGCCAGCACTGAAGGTACTGAAGCTTTCTTT	CASTEGTEAFF
.	TRBD1	TRBV10-3	TRBJ1-1	TGTGCCATCAGTGAGTCGGGGACAGTGAACACTGAAGCTTTCTTT	CAISESGTVNTEAFF
.	.	TRBV7-2	TRBJ1-1	TGTGCCAGCAGCTTAGCACACAGCGTTGAAGGCACTGAAGCTTTCTTT	CASSLAHSVEGTEAFF
.	.	TRBV11-1	TRBJ2-1	TGTGCCAGCCGGGACCGGGGGTATGAGCAGTTCTTC	CASRDRGYEQFF
.	TRBD1	TRBV10-1	TRBJ2-5	TGCGCCAGCATTCCGCCTACCGGGACAGGAAAAGAGACCCAGTACTTC	CASIPPTGTGKETQYF
.	.	TRBV4-2	TRBJ2-7	TGTGCCAGCAGCCAACTCCGGGGCCCTACCTACGAGCAGTACTTC	CASSQLRGPTYEQYF
.	TRBD1	TRBV10-3	TRBJ2-1	TGTGCCATCAGTCGACAGGGGGCGGGCAATGAGCAGTTCTTC	CAISRQGAGNEQFF
.	.	TRBV4-1	TRBJ1-2	TGCGCCAGCAGCCAAGTAAGGGGAGCGGATGGCTACACCTTC	CASSQVRGADGYTF
.	.	TRBV30	TRBJ1-3	TGTGCCTGGAGTGTAGGAGGAAACACCATATATTTT	CAWSVGGNTIYF
.	.	TRBV10-1	TRBJ1-1	TGCGCCAGCACAGGGTTGAACACTGAAGCTTTCTTT	CASTGLNTEAFF
.	.	TRBV15	TRBJ2-7	TGTGCCACCGGGACTTCGCAGGGGTACGAGCAGTACTTC	CATGTSQGYEQYF
.	.	TRBV11-2	TRBJ2-4	TGTGCCAGCAGCTTAGATGGCAGCCTAGCCAAAAACATTCAGTACTTC	CASSLDGSLAKNIQYF
.	TRBD1	TRBV4-2	TRBJ2-2	TGTGCCAGCAGCCCATCGGGGGACAGGTACACCGGGGAGCTGTTTTTT	CASSPSGDRYTGELFF
once	.	TRBV30	TRBJ1-2	TGTGCCTGGAGTTGGCAGGGTGGCTACACCTTC	CAWSWQGGYTF
.	.	TRBV20-1	TRBJ1-5	TGCAGTGCTAGTCCCGGGTTGGGTCAGCCCCAGCATTTT	CSASPGLGQPQHF
.	.	TRBV4-1	TRBJ2-1	TGCGCCAGCAGCAGCCATTCAAACTACAATGAGCAGTTCTTC	CASSSHSNYNEQFF
.	.	TRBV10-3	TRBJ1-1	TGTGCCATCAGTGATTTAGCTCGGGTCACTGAAGCTTTCTTT	CAISDLARVTEAFF
.	TRBD1	TRBV7-9	TRBJ2-1	TGTGCCAGCAGCCCGCCCAGGGACAGGGACTACAATGAGCAGTTCTTC	CASSPPRDRDYNEQFF
.	.	TRBV11-3	TRBJ2-7	TGTGCCAGCAGCCCAGTGGGTGACGGGCGCTGG	CASSPVGDGRW
once	TRBD1	TRBV11-1	TRBJ1-1	TGTGCCAGCAGCTTATATGGGACAGGGGGCGTAGGAGGCACTGAAGCTTTCTTT	CASSLYGTGGVGGTEAFF
.	.	TRBV10-1	TRBJ1-2	TGCGCCAGCAGTGGGGGCACCTATGGCTACACCTTC	CASSGGTYGYTF
.	.	TRBV29-1	TRBJ2-5	TGCAGCGTTGGGCAGGGGTTTCAAGAGACCCAGTACTTC	CSVGQGFQETQYF
.	TRBD1	TRBV11-3	TRBJ1-2	TGTGCCAGCACAGGTCCCGGGACAGGGGGATATGGCTACACCTTC	CASTGPGTGGYGYTF
.	.	TRBV6-2/TRBV6-3	TRBJ2-1	TGTGCCAGCAGTTACTCGCCCGACAGTAATGAGCAGTTCTTC	CASSYSPDSNEQFF
.	.	TRBV10-3	TRBJ1-1	TGTGCCATCAGTGGGAGGGAGCTCACTGAAGCTTTCTTT	CAISGRELTEAFF
.	.	TRBV2	TRBJ2-1	TGTGCCAGCTGGGACTCCGATGGATACAATGAGCAGTTCTTC	CASWDSDGYNEQFF
few	TRBD2	TRBV20-1	TRBJ2-1	TGCAGTGCTAGAGCACGGGAGGGCCTCAGCAATGAGCAGTTCTTC	CSARAREGLSNEQFF
.	.	TRBV5-6	TRBJ2-2	TGTGCCAGCAGGTTGGGACAAGTGAACACCGGGGAGCTGTTTTTT	CASRLGQVNTGELFF
once	.	TRBV12-3/TRBV12-4	TRBJ2-1	TGTGCCAGCAGTTTAGGGGGGACCGATGAGCAGTTCTTC	CASSLGGTDEQFF
few	TRBD1	TRBV6-5	TRBJ1-2	TGTGCCAGCAGTTACTCGGAGGGACAGGGGAATGGCTACACCTTC	CASSYSEGQGNGYTF